The text below deals with one T cell receptor beta chain. No antigen is known for it. The sample is drawn from a study of shared clonotypes between healthy human individuals. Overall study results and limits: A limitation of the genetic and exposure-history diversity represented arose from few donors.

Produced via immunoSEQ multiplex PCR; TCRdb's table is partial and in-frame only. The sample carries about 960,000 clones, less than 85% recorded once. The receptor was isolated from a young man in good health. The sample comprised memory CD4+ T cells sorted from blood. Subset: CD45RA-negative fraction.

In DNA form, the CDR3 reads TGTGCCAGCAGCATCCGACTGGAAACAGATACGCAGTATTTT. Translation gives CASSIRLETDTQYF. The chain recombines TRBV7-9 with TRBJ2-3; D remains unclear. This CDR3 is built from 14 residues. The V gene lost 5 bases and the J gene lost 3 bases, with 12 bases spanning the gap. Looked up from germline, CDR1 is SEHNR and CDR2 is FQNEAQ (reference sequence).